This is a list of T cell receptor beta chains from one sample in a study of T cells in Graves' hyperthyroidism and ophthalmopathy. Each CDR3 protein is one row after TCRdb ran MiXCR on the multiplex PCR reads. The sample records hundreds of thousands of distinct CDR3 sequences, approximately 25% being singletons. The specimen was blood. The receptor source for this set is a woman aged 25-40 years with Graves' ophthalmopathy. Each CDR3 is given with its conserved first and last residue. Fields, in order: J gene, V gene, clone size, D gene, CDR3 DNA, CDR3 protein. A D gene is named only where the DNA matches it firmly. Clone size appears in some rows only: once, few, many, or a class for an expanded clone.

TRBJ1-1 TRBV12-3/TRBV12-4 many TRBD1 TGTGCCAGCAGCAGGGACAGGGGAGAGGAGTCTGAAGCTTTCTTT CASSRDRGEESEAFF
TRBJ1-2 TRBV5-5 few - TGTGCCAGCAGCTTGAAGGGAGGTCTAAACTATGGCTACACCTTC CASSLKGGLNYGYTF
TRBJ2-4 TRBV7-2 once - TGTGCCAGCAGCTTAAGTAGGGCCAAAAACATTCAGTACTTC CASSLSRAKNIQYF
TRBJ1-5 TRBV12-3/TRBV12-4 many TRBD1 TGTGCCAGCGCGACAGGGGAGGAACAGCCCCAGCATTTT CASATGEEQPQHF
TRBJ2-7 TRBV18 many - TGTGCCAGCTCACCACCGAGGGGGGACGAGCAGTACTTC CASSPPRGDEQYF
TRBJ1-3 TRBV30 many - TGTGCCTGGAGTGTACGGGGGACTGGAAACACCATATATTTT CAWSVRGTGNTIYF
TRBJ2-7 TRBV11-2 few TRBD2 TGTGCCAGCAGCTTAAGAGTAGCGGGAGGGTACGAGCAGTACTTC CASSLRVAGGYEQYF
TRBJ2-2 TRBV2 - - TGTGCCAGCAGTTTGGGACAAACCACCGGGGAGCTGTTTTTT CASSLGQTTGELFF
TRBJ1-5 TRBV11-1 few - TGTGCCAGCAGCTTGAACAGTGTAGGCAATCAGCCCCAGCATTTT CASSLNSVGNQPQHF
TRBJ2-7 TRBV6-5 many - TGTGCCAGCAGTTCCCCTTCCGGAGGGGGGGCCCTCGAGCAGTACTTC CASSSPSGGGALEQYF
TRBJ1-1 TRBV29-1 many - TGCAGCGTTGAAGGGGGAGGGGTGGGGACTGAAGCTTTCTTT CSVEGGGVGTEAFF
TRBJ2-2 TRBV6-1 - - TGTGCCAGCAACAGGGGGGGAACCGGGGAGCTGTTTTTT CASNRGGTGELFF
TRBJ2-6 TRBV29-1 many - TGCAGCGTTGTTTGGGACATTGGGGCCAACGTCCTGACTTTC CSVVWDIGANVLTF
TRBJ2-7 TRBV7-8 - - TGTGCCAGCAGCTTTTTCCCGGAGCGGGCCTACGAGCAGTACTTC CASSFFPERAYEQYF
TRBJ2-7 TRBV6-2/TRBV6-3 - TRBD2 TGTGCCAGCAGTTACTCCGGACTAGCAGATTCTCTCTACGAGCAGTACTTC CASSYSGLADSLYEQYF
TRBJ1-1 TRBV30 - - TGTGCCTGGAGTGTCCCCCGGAGGGCTTTCTTT CAWSVPRRAFF
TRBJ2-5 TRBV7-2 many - TGTGCCAGCAGCTTAGATTGGACGAAAGAGACCCAGTACTTC CASSLDWTKETQYF
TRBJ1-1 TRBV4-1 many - TGCGCCAGCAGCCAATCATCAGGGTTGAGTGGCACTGAAGCTTTCTTT CASSQSSGLSGTEAFF
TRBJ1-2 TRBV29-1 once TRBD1 TGCAGCGTGGGGGACAGGGTTAACTATGGCTACACCTTC CSVGDRVNYGYTF
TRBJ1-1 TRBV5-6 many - TGTGCCAGCAGCTTGGATAACGTGAACACTGAAGCTTTCTTT CASSLDNVNTEAFF
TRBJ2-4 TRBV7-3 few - TGTGCCAGCAGCTTAATTAACGCAGGACCTCAGTACTTC CASSLINAGPQYF
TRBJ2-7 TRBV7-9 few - TGTGCCAGCGGGGACACTCGGATCTTC CASGDTRIF
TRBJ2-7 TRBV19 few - TGTGCCAGTAGTATTCAGGCAGGAGCCTACGAGCAGTACTTC CASSIQAGAYEQYF
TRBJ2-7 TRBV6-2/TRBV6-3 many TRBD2 TGTGCCAGCAGAGTAACTAGCGTCTCCTACGAGCAGTACTTC CASRVTSVSYEQYF
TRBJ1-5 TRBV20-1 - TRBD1 TGCAGTGCTGGGGGACAGGGACTTAGCAATCAGCCCCAGCATTTT CSAGGQGLSNQPQHF
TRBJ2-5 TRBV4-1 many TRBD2 TGCGCCAGCAGCCAAGATCTAAGCGGGGGGGCCCAAGAGACCCAGTACTTC CASSQDLSGGAQETQYF
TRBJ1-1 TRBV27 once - TGTGCCAGCAGTCCCGACAGACGCATTACTGAAGCTTTCTTT CASSPDRRITEAFF
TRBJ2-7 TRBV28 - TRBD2 TGTGCCAGCAGTTTGAGACTAGCGGGAGGCCTTCCCTACGAGCAGTACTTC CASSLRLAGGLPYEQYF
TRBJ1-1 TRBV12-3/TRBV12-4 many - TGTGCCAGCAGTTTTTCGGGGACGGTGATGGGTGCTTTCTTT CASSFSGTVMGAFF
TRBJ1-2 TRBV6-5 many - TGTGCCAGCAGTTACGGCGAGATCGGTGGCTACACCTTC CASSYGEIGGYTF
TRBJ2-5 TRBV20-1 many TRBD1 TGCAGTGCTAGTACAGGACAGGGAGAGACCCAGTACTTC CSASTGQGETQYF
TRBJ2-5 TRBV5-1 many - TGCGCCAGCAGCTTGGCCGGGGGCGGGACCCAGTACTTC CASSLAGGGTQYF
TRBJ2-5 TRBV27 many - TGTGCCAGCAGTTTATGGGGGCAAGAGACCCGGTACTTC CASSLWGQETRYF
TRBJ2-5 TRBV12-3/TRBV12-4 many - TGTGCCAGCAGCCGGAGTACAGAATACCGGACTAAAGAGACCCAGTACTTC CASSRSTEYRTKETQYF
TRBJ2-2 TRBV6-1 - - TGTGCCAGCAGTAGGTCAGGCCTAACCGGGGAGCTGTTTTTT CASSRSGLTGELFF